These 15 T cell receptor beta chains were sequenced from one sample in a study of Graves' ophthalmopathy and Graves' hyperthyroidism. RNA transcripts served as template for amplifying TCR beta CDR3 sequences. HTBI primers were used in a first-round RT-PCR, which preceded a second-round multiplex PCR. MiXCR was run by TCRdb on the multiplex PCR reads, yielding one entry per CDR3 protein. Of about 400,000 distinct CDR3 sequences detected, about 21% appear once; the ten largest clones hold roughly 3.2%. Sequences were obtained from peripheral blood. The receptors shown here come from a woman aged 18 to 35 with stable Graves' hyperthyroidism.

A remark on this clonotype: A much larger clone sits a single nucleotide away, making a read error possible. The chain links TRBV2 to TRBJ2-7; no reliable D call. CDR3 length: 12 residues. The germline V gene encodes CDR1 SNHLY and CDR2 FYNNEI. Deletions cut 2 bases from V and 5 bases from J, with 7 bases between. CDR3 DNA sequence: TGTGCCAGCAGTGAACAGCCCGACGAGCAGTACTTC. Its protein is CASSEQPDEQYF.

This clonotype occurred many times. The CDR3 DNA sequence: TGTGCCAGCAGCTTGGAAGGCGGGCTGGGGACCCAGTACTTC. Protein sequence: CASSLEGGLGTQYF. V usage is TRBV5-4 and J usage is TRBJ2-5; TRBD2 is a possible D gene (5 bases). The CDR3 length is 14 residues. V was trimmed by 0 bases and J by 7 bases, leaving 13 bases between them. CDR1 is SGHNT, CDR2 YYREEE, per germline (reference sequence).

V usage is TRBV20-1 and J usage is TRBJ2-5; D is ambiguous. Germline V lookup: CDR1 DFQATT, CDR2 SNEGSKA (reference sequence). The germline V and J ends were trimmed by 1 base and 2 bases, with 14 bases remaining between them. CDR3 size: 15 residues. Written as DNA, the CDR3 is TGCAGTGCTAGAGGGTATCGCCGGGTACAAGAGACCCAGTACTTC. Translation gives CSARGYRRVQETQYF.

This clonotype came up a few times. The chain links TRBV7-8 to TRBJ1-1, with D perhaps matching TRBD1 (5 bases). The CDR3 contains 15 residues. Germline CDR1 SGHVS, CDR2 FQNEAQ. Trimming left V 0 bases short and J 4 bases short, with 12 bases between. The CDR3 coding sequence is TGTGCCAGCAGCTTAGCGGGAGCAGGGATCACTGAAGCTTTCTTT. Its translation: CASSLAGAGITEAFF.

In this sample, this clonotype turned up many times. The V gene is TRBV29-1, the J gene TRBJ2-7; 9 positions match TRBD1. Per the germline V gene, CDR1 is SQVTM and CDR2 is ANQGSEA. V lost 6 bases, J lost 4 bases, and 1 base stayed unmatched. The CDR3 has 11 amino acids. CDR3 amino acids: CSVQGAYEQYF. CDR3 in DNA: TGCAGCGTACAGGGGGCATACGAGCAGTACTTC.

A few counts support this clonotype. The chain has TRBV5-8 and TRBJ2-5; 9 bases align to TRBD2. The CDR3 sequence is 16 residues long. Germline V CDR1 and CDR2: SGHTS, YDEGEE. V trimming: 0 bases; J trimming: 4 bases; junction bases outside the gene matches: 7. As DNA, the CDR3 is TGTGCCAGCAGCTTGGAGGGCGGGAGGGCCAGAGAGACCCAGTACTTC. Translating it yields CASSLEGGRARETQYF.

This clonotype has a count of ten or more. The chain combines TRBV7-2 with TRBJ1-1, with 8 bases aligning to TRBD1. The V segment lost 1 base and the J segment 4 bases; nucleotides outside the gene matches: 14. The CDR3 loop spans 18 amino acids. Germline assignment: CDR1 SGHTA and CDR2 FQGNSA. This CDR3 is CASSLGLTGAGGLTEAFF. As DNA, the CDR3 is TGTGCCAGCAGCTTAGGGCTGACAGGGGCCGGCGGACTCACTGAAGCTTTCTTT. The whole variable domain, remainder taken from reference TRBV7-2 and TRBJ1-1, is GAGVSQSPSNKVTEKGKDVELRCDPISGHTALYWYRQSLGQGLEFLIYFQGNSAPDKSGLPSDRFSAERTGGSVSTLTIQRTQQEDSAVYLCASSLGLTGAGGLTEAFFGQGTRLTVV.

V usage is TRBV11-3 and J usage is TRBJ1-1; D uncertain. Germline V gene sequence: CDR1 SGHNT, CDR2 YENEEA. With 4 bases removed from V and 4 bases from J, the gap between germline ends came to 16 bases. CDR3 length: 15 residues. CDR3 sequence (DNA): TGTGCCAGCAGCTCCCCGAAATTGTCGGGCACTGAAGCTTTCTTT. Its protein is CASSSPKLSGTEAFF.

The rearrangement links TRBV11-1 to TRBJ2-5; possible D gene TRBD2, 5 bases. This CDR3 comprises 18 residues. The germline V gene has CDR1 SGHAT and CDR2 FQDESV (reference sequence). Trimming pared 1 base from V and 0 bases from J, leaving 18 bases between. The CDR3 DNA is TGTGCCAGCAGCTTAGTGATGGGGTCTAGCCTGTACCAAGAGACCCAGTACTTC. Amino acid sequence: CASSLVMGSSLYQETQYF.

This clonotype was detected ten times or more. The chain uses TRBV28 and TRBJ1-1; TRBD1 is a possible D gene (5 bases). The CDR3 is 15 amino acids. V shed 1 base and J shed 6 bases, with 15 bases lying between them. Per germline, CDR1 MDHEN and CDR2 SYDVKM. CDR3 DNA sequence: TGTGCCAGCAGTTTATTCCTCACCCGGGGCCCTGAAGCTTTCTTT. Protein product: CASSLFLTRGPEAFF.

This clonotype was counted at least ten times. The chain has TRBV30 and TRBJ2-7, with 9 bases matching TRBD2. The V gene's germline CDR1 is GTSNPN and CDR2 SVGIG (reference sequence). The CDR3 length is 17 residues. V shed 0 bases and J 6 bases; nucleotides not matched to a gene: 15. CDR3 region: CAWSVLWDSGSSVEQYF. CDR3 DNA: TGTGCCTGGAGTGTACTATGGGATAGCGGGAGTTCGGTCGAGCAGTACTTC.

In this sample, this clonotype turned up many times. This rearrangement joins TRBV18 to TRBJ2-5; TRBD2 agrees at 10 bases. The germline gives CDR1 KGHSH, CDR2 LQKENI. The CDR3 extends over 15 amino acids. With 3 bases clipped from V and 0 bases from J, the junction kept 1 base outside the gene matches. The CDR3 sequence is CASSPGTSDQETQYF. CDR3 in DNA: TGTGCCAGCTCACCGGGGACTAGCGACCAAGAGACCCAGTACTTC.

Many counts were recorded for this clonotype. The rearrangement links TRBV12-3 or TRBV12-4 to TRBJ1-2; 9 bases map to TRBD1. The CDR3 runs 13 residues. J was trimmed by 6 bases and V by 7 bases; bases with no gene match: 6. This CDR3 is CASTPGTGNGYTF. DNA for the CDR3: TGTGCCAGCACCCCCGGGACAGGGAATGGCTACACCTTC.

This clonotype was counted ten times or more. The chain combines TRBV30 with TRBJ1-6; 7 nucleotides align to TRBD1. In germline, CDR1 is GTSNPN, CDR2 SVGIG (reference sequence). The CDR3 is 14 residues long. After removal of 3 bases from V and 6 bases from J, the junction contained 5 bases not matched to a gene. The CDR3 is CAWSAGQVNSPLHF. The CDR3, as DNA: TGTGCCTGGAGCGCCGGACAGGTTAATTCACCCCTCCACTTT.

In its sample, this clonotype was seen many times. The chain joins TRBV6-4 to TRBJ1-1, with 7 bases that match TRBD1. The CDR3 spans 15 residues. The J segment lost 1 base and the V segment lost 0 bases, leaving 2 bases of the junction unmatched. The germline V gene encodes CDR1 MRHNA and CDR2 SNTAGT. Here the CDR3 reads CASSDSAGGNTEAFF. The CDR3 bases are TGTGCCAGCAGTGACTCGGCAGGGGGGAACACTGAAGCTTTCTTT.